The entry that follows covers one TCR beta chain sequence. CDR1 is MGHRA, CDR2 YSYEKL, per germline. The V end lost 3 bases, the J end lost 7 bases, and 16 bases lay between the germline ends. This CDR3 contains 15 residues. These data are taken from a study of identifying expanded T cells in peripheral blood. This table comes from immunoSEQ multiplex PCR, and its TCRdb copy is limited to in-frame clones, with some not included. Of 91,000 or so clones listed, 85% to 90% are singletons. This TCR was sampled from a person aged 18 to 70 in good health. The chain recombines TRBV4-1 with TRBJ2-1, with D possibly matching TRBD1 (5 bases). Sequencing was done on a sample of blood. The CDR3 region is CASSHHMPGWNEQFF. The CDR3 DNA sequence: TGCGCCAGCAGCCATCACATGCCAGGGTGGAATGAGCAGTTCTTC.